The 2 T cell receptor beta chains below were found in one sample sequenced in a study of response to subunit inactivated influenza vaccine. Each CDR3 protein gets one entry after TCRdb re-called the RT-PCR reads with MiXCR. This sample yields about 570,000 distinct CDR3 sequences, of which approximately 10% are seen a single time; 11% belongs to the top ten. These records were also assigned to another study, of T cells expressing NK-cell markers. From that report: What made the TCR beta cDNA was 5'RACE template switching with UMIs.

The specimen was PBMCs from blood, collected on the day of vaccination. The receptor set was obtained from a man aged 45 to 65 who received an inactivated influenza vaccine.

This clonotype has just a few counts. V usage is TRBV11-2 and J usage is TRBJ2-7; 8 positions match TRBD2. J was trimmed by 2 bases and V by 1 base; bases with no gene match: 16. The CDR3 is made up of 19 amino acids. The germline CDR1 and CDR2 sequences are SGHAT and FQNNGV. The CDR3 sequence is CASSLVRGVRRGETYEQYF. The DNA for the CDR3 is TGTGCCAGCAGCTTAGTTAGGGGTGTCCGGCGGGGGGAGACCTACGAGCAGTACTTC.

This clonotype has just a few counts. V usage is TRBV10-3 and J usage is TRBJ2-5; 14 bases fit TRBD2. CDR1 ENHRY and CDR2 SYGVKD come from the germline V gene. CDR3 length: 16 residues. J lost 2 bases, V lost 10 bases, and 9 bases had no gene match. For the CDR3, the DNA is TGTGCCACCTCCGGGACTAGCGGGGGAACTCAAGAGACCCAGTACTTC. This codes for CATSGTSGGTQETQYF.